Listed below are T cell receptor beta chains from one sample, sequenced in a study of CDR3 diversity in severe acne. Each CDR3 protein gets one entry after TCRdb re-called the PCR reads with MiXCR. Seen here are about 85,000 distinct CDR3 sequences, around 50% observed once, and the top ten hold about 9.5%. The sequenced sample was blood. These receptor sequences come from a male donor in good health, serving as a control. Both conserved end residues are part of each CDR3. D genes are given only for firm matches. A row's size may be missing; if present it is once, few, many or a size class.

j_call v_call d_call clone_size cdr3_aa cdr3_nt
TRBJ1-2 TRBV7-9 - - CASSLDAGANYGYTF TGTGCCAGCAGCTTAGATGCAGGGGCTAACTATGGCTACACCTTC
TRBJ1-1 TRBV19 - - CASTEHSLSNTEAFF TGTGCCAGTACCGAACATAGCTTATCGAACACTGAAGCTTTCTTT
TRBJ1-5 TRBV10-1 - - CASSGAGNEQPQHF TGCGCCAGCAGTGGTGCAGGGAACGAGCAGCCCCAGCATTTT
TRBJ1-1 TRBV12-3/TRBV12-4 - once CASTNGGQAPVRAFF TGTGCCAGCACCAACGGCGGGCAGGCCCCAGTACGGGCTTTCTTT
TRBJ2-1 TRBV5-1 - many CASSRTGTTYNEQFF TGCGCCAGCAGCCGGACGGGCACGACGTACAATGAGCAGTTCTTC
TRBJ1-4 TRBV14 - - CASSQVAEKLFF TGTGCCAGCAGCCAAGTCGCGGAAAAACTGTTTTTT
TRBJ1-1 TRBV20-1 - once CSARDRGAGDYGAAFF TGCAGTGCTAGAGACCGGGGGGCAGGGGACTACGGTGCAGCTTTCTTT
TRBJ1-1 TRBV14 - many CASSQGRGYDGNTEAFF TGTGCCAGCAGCCAAGGCAGAGGCTATGACGGGAACACTGAAGCTTTCTTT
TRBJ2-7 TRBV4-1 - - CASSQGRYEQYF TGCGCCAGCAGCCAAGGGCGCTACGAGCAGTACTTC
TRBJ2-1 TRBV11-3 - many CASSRGGYNEQFF TGTGCCAGCAGTCGAGGCGGCTACAATGAGCAGTTCTTC